This entry features one T cell receptor (beta chain) sequence. Its recognized antigen is unknown. Per-base qualities were not stored, and no clone one base away is much larger. Including cysteine and phenylalanine, the CDR3 has 16 amino acids. Only the CDR3 DNA is retained, 48 bases long and in frame from the first base. CDR1 and CDR2 are drawn from the germline V gene: ENHRY, SYGVKD. Relative to germline, V is 4 bases shorter and J is 3 bases shorter, with 17 bases between their ends. This record comes from a study of memory CD4+ T cells and cytomegalovirus serostatus (dated by TCRdb to about 2019). Describing the broader study: The cohort comprised around 35 healthy Belgian adults, 9 CMV seropositive and roughly 25 CMV seronegative. CD4+ memory TCRbeta repertoires of a Belgian cohort with known cytomegalovirus serostatus were sequenced in order to replicate a published TCR-based CMV serostatus classifier. Overall study outcomes, separate from this receptor: The results were interpreted as suggesting that the CMV-associated TCR signature is largely present in the CD4+ memory repertoire. Among the 150 or so previously reported CMV-associated TCRbeta sequences, 60 to 70 showed up in the CD4+ memory repertoires, with each one found in between one and five individuals. Only CD4+CD45RO+ memory cells were sequenced, unlike the original study, which covered naive and memory CD4+ and CD8+ populations. The original-framework classifier achieved a median bootstrapped AUC of roughly 0.95 with a 95% CI of 0.76-1.00 on the Belgian cohort. For predicting CMV serostatus, the median bootstrapped AUC was approximately 0.95 using the original framework and 0.91 using a US-trained random forest.

Genomic DNA was extracted from sorted cells with the Quick-DNA Microprep Kit. TCRbeta DNA was amplified with the immunoSEQ hsTCRbeta kit following the manufacturer's protocol. An Illumina MiSeq instrument was used to sequence the TCRbeta libraries. On the authors' methods: Removing out-of-frame sequences left 2,204,828 distinct TCRbeta sequences, an average of roughly 68,000 per individual. Two values were used to score each individual: the count of 164 previously reported CMV-associated TCRbeta sequences and the total count of productive distinct TCRbeta sequences. A beta-binomial model was reimplemented in Python, and scikit-learn random forests with default parameters were trained on US cohort data. Classifier performance on the Belgian cohort was summarized as median AUC with percentile confidence intervals calculated over 10,000 bootstrap iterations. TCRdb took over this immuneACCESS table, retaining in-frame rearrangements with V and J assigned. Such tables are incomplete; in checked studies, under half of the missing clones stem from an unresolved V gene, and the remainder is unexplained. D and trimming come from the DNA, and the V and J calls and clone size come from that table. The sample has 50,000 to 65,000 clones on record, over 70% of them singletons. The top ten hold more than 2.5% of the sample.

Single viable CD3+CD4+CD8-CD45RO+ cells were sorted as memory CD4+ T cells on a FACSAria II. CMV serostatus was assessed using a Roche Elecsys assay, by which serum IgG against CMV pp150, pp28, p38 and p52 was detected. Once the samples were thawed, total CD4+ T cells were enriched through positive selection using CD4 magnetic microbeads. The samples came from a separate study whose specific focus was interrogating the CD4+ T cell memory repertoire. Peripheral blood mononuclear cells were isolated and cryopreserved according to standard operating procedures, and serum was kept at -80 degrees C. Staining used CD3-PerCP (BW264/56), CD4-APC (RPA-T4), CD45RO-PE (UCHT1) and CD8-Pacific Orange (3B5) antibodies, with Sytox blue excluding non-viable cells.

The source is an adult in good health and CMV-seropositive. Recombination connected TRBV10-3 to TRBJ2-3; no D gene is confidently identified. Sequencing was done on a sample of memory CD4+ T cells from blood. CDR3 reads: CAISGGGTVGTDTQYF. The DNA is TGTGCCATCAGTGGAGGTGGAACAGTGGGAACAGATACGCAGTATTTT.